This T cell receptor (beta chain) was profiled in a study of blood T cell repertoires in COVID-19. Study-wide context: Samples came from the United States, Italy and Spain, spanning acute and convalescent COVID-19. T cells, B-cell-depleted T cells, or PBMCs provided the cDNA or gDNA that served as material.

CDR3 size: 15 residues. Losses at the gene ends were 4 bases for V and 3 bases for J; bases not matched to a gene: 8. Germline values: CDR1 SGHRS, CDR2 YFSETQ. In the original processing: The authors estimated nucleated cell counts from reference gene primer amplification. The protocol was immunoSEQ multiplex PCR, while the TCRdb copy is restricted to in-frame clones and leaves out a portion. Clonal size and the V and J genes are those of that table, whereas D and trimming came from the DNA. This table has 60,000 to 70,000 clones, around 80% appearing once. The chain couples TRBV5-1 to TRBJ1-2, with TRBD1 matching 8 bases. Input material: peripheral blood. The TCR was taken from a man of 80 years or more with acute or convalescent COVID-19. CDR3 sequence (DNA): TGCGCCAGCAGCATCTCTTTACAGGGGGACTATGGCTACACCTTC. Its protein product is CASSISLQGDYGYTF.